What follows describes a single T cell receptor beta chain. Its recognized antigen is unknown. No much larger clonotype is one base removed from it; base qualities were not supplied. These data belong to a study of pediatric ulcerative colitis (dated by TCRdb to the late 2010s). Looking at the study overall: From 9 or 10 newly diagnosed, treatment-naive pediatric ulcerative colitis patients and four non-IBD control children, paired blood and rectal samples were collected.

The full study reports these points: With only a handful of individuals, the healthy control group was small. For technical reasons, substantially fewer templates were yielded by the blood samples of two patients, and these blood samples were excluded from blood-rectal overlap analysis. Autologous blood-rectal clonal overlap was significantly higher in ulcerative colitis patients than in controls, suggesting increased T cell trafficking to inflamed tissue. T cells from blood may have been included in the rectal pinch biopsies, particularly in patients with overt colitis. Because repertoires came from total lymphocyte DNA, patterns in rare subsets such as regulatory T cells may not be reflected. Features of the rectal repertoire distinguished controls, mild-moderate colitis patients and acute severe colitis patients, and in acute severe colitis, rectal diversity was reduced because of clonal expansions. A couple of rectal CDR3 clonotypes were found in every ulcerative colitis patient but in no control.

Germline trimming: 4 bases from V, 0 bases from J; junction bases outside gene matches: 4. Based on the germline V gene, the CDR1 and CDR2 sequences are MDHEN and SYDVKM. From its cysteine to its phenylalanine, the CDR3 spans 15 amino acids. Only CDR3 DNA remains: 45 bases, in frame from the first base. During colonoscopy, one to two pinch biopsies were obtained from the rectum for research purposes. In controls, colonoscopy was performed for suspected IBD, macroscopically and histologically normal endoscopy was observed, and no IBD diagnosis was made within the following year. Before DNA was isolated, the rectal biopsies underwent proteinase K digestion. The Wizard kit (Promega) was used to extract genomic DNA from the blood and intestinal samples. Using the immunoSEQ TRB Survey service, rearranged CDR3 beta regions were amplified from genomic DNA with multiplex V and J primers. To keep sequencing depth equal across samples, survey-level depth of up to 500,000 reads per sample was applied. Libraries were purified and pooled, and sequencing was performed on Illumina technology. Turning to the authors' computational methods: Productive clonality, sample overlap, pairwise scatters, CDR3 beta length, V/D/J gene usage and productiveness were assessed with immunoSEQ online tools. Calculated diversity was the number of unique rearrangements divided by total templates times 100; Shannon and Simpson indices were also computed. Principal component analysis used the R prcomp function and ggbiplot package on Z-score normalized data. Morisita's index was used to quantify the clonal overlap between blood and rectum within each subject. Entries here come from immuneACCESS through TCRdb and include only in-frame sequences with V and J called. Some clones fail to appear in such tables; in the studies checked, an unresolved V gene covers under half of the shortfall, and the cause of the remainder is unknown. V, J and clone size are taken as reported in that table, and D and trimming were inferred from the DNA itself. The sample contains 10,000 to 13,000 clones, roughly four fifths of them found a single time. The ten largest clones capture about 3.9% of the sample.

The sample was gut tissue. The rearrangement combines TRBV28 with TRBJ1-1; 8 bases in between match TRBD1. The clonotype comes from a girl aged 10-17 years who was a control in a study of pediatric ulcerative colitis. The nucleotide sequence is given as TGTGCCAGCAGTTCATGGGACAGGATGAACACTGAAGCTTTCTTT. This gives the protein CASSSWDRMNTEAFF.